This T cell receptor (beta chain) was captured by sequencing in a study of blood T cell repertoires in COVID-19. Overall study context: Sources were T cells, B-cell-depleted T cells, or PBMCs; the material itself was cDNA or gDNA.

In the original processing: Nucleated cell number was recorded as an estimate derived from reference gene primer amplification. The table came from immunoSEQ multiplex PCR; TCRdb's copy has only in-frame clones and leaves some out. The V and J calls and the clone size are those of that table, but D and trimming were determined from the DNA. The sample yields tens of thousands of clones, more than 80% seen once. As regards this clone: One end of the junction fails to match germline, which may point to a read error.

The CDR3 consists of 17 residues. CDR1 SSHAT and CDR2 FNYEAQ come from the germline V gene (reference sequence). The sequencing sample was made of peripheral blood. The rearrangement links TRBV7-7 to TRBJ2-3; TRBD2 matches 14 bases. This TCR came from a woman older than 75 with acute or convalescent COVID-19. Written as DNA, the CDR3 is TGTGCTAGCAGCCCCGGACTAGCGGGAGGTCCCTGGGATACGCAGTATTTT. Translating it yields CASSPGLAGGPWDTQYF.